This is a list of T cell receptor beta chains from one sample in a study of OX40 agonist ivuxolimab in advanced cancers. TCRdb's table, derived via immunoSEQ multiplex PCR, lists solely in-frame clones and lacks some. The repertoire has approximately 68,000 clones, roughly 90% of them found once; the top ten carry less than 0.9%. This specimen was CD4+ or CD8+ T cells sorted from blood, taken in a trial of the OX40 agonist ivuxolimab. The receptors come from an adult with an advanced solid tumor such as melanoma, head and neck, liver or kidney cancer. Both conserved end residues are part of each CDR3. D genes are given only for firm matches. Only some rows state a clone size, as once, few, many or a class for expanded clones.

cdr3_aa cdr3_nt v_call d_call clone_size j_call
CASRLLQGYEQYF TGTGCCAGCAGACTATTACAGGGCTACGAGCAGTACTTC TRBV27 NA once TRBJ2-7
CASSQVETVGKNTEAFF TGCGCCAGCAGCCAAGTTGAGACAGTGGGGAAGAACACTGAAGCTTTCTTT TRBV4-1 NA NA TRBJ1-1
CASSIVGGGPREQFF TGTGCCAGTAGTATAGTAGGCGGGGGCCCCAGGGAGCAGTTCTTC TRBV19 NA once TRBJ2-1
CASGYLNYGYTF TGTGCCAGCGGCTACCTTAACTATGGCTACACCTTC TRBV28 NA few TRBJ1-2
CASSQEGLAGKEDTQYF TGTGCCAGCAGCCAAGAGGGACTAGCGGGAAAGGAGGATACGCAGTATTTT TRBV14 TRBD2 NA TRBJ2-3
CASTLGGHINQPQHF TGTGCCAGCACCCTCGGGGGACACATCAATCAGCCCCAGCATTTT TRBV19 NA NA TRBJ1-5
CASSTYRGWAFF TGTGCCAGCAGTACCTACAGGGGTTGGGCTTTCTTT TRBV27 TRBD1 once TRBJ1-1
CASSPTGGVGFQYF TGTGCCAGCTCCCCGACAGGGGGCGTTGGGTTTCAGTACTTC TRBV25-1 TRBD1 NA TRBJ2-7
CASSGDSTDTQYF TGCGCCAGTAGCGGGGATTCAACAGATACGCAGTATTTT TRBV5-1 TRBD2 NA TRBJ2-3
CASSAGQRSTDTQYF TGTGCCAGCAGCGCCGGACAAAGAAGCACAGATACGCAGTATTTT TRBV9 NA NA TRBJ2-3
CASSSGGLDEQYF TGTGCCAGCAGCTCGGGGGGGCTCGACGAGCAGTACTTC TRBV5-5 TRBD2 NA TRBJ2-7
CASIYLAQYTEAFF TGTGCCAGCATTTATCTCGCACAGTACACTGAAGCTTTCTTT TRBV6-1 NA NA TRBJ1-1
CASNLYGTYEQYF TGTGCCAGCAATCTTTACGGAACCTACGAGCAGTACTTC TRBV6-1 NA NA TRBJ2-7
CASSLAADLMNTEAFF TGTGCCAGCAGTTTAGCTGCAGACCTAATGAACACTGAAGCTTTCTTT TRBV27 NA NA TRBJ1-1
CASSDMAGIGQPQHF TGTGCCAGCAGTGATATGGCGGGGATCGGTCAGCCCCAGCATTTT TRBV6-1 NA few TRBJ1-5
CASSPQDRGRRAGELFF TGTGCCAGCTCACCCCAGGACAGGGGGCGCAGGGCCGGGGAGCTGTTTTTT TRBV18 TRBD1 NA TRBJ2-2
CASSKQGGGYTF TGTGCCAGCAGTAAACAGGGTGGTGGCTACACCTTC TRBV5-6 NA NA TRBJ1-2
CASSPRELSYNEQFF TGTGCCAGCAGCCCACGGGAGCTTTCCTACAATGAGCAGTTCTTC TRBV7-8 NA NA TRBJ2-1
CASTYRAWSNQPQHF TGTGCCAGCACCTACAGGGCCTGGAGCAATCAGCCCCAGCATTTT TRBV28 NA NA TRBJ1-5
CASSLVGLAGEEQYF TGCGCCAGCAGCTTGGTAGGACTAGCGGGAGAAGAGCAGTACTTC TRBV5-1 TRBD2 NA TRBJ2-7
CSHGDRTSYEQFF TGCAGCCATGGAGACCGCACATCCTATGAGCAGTTCTTC TRBV29-1 NA NA TRBJ2-1
CASSLDGAGNEQFF TGCGCCAGCAGCTTGGATGGGGCTGGCAATGAGCAGTTCTTC TRBV5-1 NA NA TRBJ2-1
CASSAGPSNTEAFF TGCGCCAGCAGCGCTGGGCCCTCGAACACTGAAGCTTTCTTT TRBV5-1 NA NA TRBJ1-1